Reported below is one TCR beta chain. The antigen is undetermined. The data were obtained in a study of monozygotic twins with inflammatory bowel disease. The length of the CDR3 is 13 residues. The germline gives CDR1 SQVTM, CDR2 ANQGSEA. Template switching was used to attach UMIs, which incorporated a 6-nucleotide sample barcode. TCRdb reanalyzed the 5' RACE reads and collapses them to one entry per CDR3 protein, without DNA. The specimen's table records about 380,000 distinct CDR3 sequences. Study-wide findings and caveats: Clonotype sharing was lower in IBD patients than healthy twins, most markedly with disease activity. The data offered no way to tell different T cell subtypes apart.

The origin of this receptor is a human donor with ulcerative colitis or Crohn's disease, or a healthy co-twin of an affected twin (not recorded which). The sequenced sample was blood. V usage is TRBV29-1 and J usage is TRBJ2-3; the TCRdb call, TRBD1, lacks DNA for checking. CDR3 loop: CSTLLGGTDTQYF.